One and the same sample provided the 8 T cell receptor beta chains below, sequenced in a study of neurological immune-mediated disorders. Time point: longitudinal time-point 3. Each CDR3 protein is one row after TCRdb ran MiXCR on the 5' RACE reads. The sample contains fewer than 50,000 distinct CDR3 sequences, approximately 13% of which appear only once. Sequencing was done on a sample of PBMCs. Every receptor here comes from a man younger than 45 in good health.

The V call is TRBV7-9, the J call TRBJ2-7; D is undetermined. Trimming removed 5 bases from V and 5 bases from J, with 16 bases in between. The CDR3 runs 14 residues. From germline, CDR1 is SEHNR and CDR2 FQNEAQ (reference sequence). The CDR3 bases are TGTGCCAGCAGCCATAACAACTTACGTGACGAGCAGTACTTC. Its translation is CASSHNNLRDEQYF.

The table lists this clonotype with many counts. The chain uses TRBV20-1 and TRBJ2-1; the D gene is possibly TRBD2 (5 bases). Germline CDR1 is DFQATT and CDR2 is SNEGSKA (reference sequence). This CDR3 comprises 11 residues. Trimming removed 4 bases at V and 5 bases at J, with 6 bases between. The CDR3 spells CSAKADNEQFF. The CDR3 DNA reads TGCAGTGCTAAAGCGGACAATGAGCAGTTCTTC.

At least ten counts were recorded for this clonotype. The rearrangement links TRBV6-2 or TRBV6-3 to TRBJ2-7, with 8 bases fitting TRBD2. This CDR3 has 16 amino acids. Trimming cost V 4 bases and J 2 bases; bases outside gene matches: 10. Germline CDR1 and CDR2: MNHEY and SVGEGT. For the CDR3, the DNA is TGTGCCAGCAGTTTCGGGGGGGGCGGGAGCCCCTACGAGCAGTACTTC. Translating it yields CASSFGGGGSPYEQYF.

This clonotype was observed many times. The chain links TRBV20-1 to TRBJ2-7, with a possible D match to TRBD1 (5 bases). The germline V gene has CDR1 DFQATT and CDR2 SNEGSKA (reference sequence). The CDR3 extends over 13 amino acids. V gave up 5 bases and J gave up 5 bases, with 16 bases separating them. This CDR3 reads CSAQARDVHEQYF. CDR3 nucleotides: TGCAGTGCTCAGGCCAGGGATGTACACGAGCAGTACTTC.

The table lists this clonotype with many counts. CDR3 sequence reads: CASSLHGAENSPLHF. CDR3 bases: TGTGCCAGCAGTCTCCACGGGGCCGAAAATTCACCCCTCCACTTT. The chain has TRBV5-5 and TRBJ1-6; a weak D match, TRBD1 (5 bases). Deletions cut 5 bases from V and 7 bases from J, with 16 bases between. The CDR3 is made up of 15 amino acids. Germline loops: CDR1 SGHKS, CDR2 YYEKEE (reference sequence).

A note on this clonotype: The junction and the germline gene differ at one end; a read error may be behind it. This sequence joins TRBV15 and TRBJ2-1, with unresolved D. The CDR3 extends over 13 amino acids. The germline gives CDR1 LNHNV, CDR2 YYDKDF (reference sequence). The CDR3 nucleotides are TGTGCCACCTCGGAAACTGTCCCGAATGAGCAATTCTTC. Amino acids: CATSETVPNEQFF.

Ten or more counts support this clonotype. The V gene is TRBV28, the J gene TRBJ1-2; weak D call: TRBD1 (5 bases). Germline CDR1 reads MDHEN; CDR2 reads SYDVKM. The CDR3 consists of 14 residues. V was pared by 6 bases and J by 3 bases, with 14 bases between. The CDR3 loop reads CASSPTEPYYGYTF. CDR3 in DNA: TGTGCCAGCAGCCCGACAGAACCATACTATGGCTACACCTTC.

This clonotype was seen many times. This chain's CDR3 is CASSYSTSPSYNEQFF. CDR3 nucleotide sequence: TGTGCCAGCAGTTACTCAACTAGTCCCTCCTACAATGAGCAGTTCTTC. The chain links TRBV6-6 to TRBJ2-1, with D possibly TRBD2 on 5 matching bases. Looked up from germline, CDR1 is MNHNY and CDR2 is SVGAGI (reference sequence). CDR3 length: 16 amino acids. Trimming cost V 0 bases and J 0 bases, with 9 bases left between them.